In its sample, the clone carrying this T cell receptor beta chain was seen a few times. This sample stems from a study of T-cell memory formation after mild COVID-19. TCRdb analysed the 5' RACE reads with MiXCR anew, one entry per CDR3 protein. In the table there are roughly 350,000 distinct CDR3 sequences, 28% of which are singletons. Between the trimmed V and J ends, which lost 8 bases and 0 bases, there was a span of 12 bases. This CDR3 contains 14 residues. The V gene's germline CDR1 is SGHTA and CDR2 FQGTGA. Sequenced sample: PBMCs or a T cell subset sorted from them (not recorded which). The sequence derives from an adult woman who had mild COVID-19 (a few samples of this study predate the infection). Cell type and time point are not known. The chain is built from TRBV7-3 and TRBJ2-3; D not certain. CDR3 sequence: CASGLSRSTDTQYF. Written as DNA, the CDR3 is TGTGCCAGCGGATTATCTCGTAGCACAGATACGCAGTATTTT.